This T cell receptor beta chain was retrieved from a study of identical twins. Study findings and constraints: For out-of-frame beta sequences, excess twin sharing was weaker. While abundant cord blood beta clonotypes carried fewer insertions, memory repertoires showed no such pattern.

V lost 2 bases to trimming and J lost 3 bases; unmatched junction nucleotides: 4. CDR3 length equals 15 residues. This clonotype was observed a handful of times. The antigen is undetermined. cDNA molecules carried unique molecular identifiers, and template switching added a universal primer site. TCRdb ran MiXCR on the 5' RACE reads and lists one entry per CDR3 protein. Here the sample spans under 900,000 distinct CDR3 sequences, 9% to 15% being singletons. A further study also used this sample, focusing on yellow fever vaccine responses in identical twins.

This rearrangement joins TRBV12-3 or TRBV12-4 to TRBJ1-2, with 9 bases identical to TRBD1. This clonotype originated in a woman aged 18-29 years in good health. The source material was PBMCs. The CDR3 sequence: CASSLYTGGDYGYTF. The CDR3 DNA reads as TGTGCCAGCAGTTTATATACAGGGGGCGACTATGGCTACACCTTC.